What follows describes a single T cell receptor (beta chain). The target of this receptor is not known. It has no much larger one-base neighbor in the sample; base qualities were not kept. The sample belongs to a study of T cell changes during pregnancy in multiple sclerosis (dated by TCRdb to between 2018 and 2020). Background for the entire study: Changes in the T cell repertoire over the course of pregnancy were examined in this study in women with multiple sclerosis.

The library was made by the immunoSEQ multiplex PCR assay. TCRdb took over this immuneACCESS table, retaining in-frame rearrangements with V and J assigned. Such tables are incomplete; in checked studies, under half of the missing clones stem from an unresolved V gene, and the remainder is unexplained. In all, the sample holds 40,000 to 60,000 clones, and over 85% of those were seen once. The top ten clones comprise 0.35% to 0.4% of the sample. Reading from cysteine to phenylalanine, the CDR3 counts 14 amino acids. Left in the record is the CDR3 DNA by itself, 42 bases read in frame from the first base. In the germline V gene, CDR1 corresponds to SGHDT and CDR2 to YYEEEE. The junction shows trimming of 2 bases on V and 7 bases on J, plus 10 bases between the germline ends.

The sample in question was CD4+ T cells from peripheral blood mononuclear cells, obtained before pregnancy. This sequence uses TRBV5-6 and TRBJ1-6; the D gene is unclear. The clonotype originates from a female donor with multiple sclerosis, enrolled in a pregnancy study. Read as DNA, the sequence is TGTGCCAGCAGCTTCAAGGAGAGGAATTCACCCCTCCACTTT. It encodes CASSFKERNSPLHF.